This T cell receptor beta chain came from a study of chemoradiotherapy in HPV16-positive cancers. Findings and limits, study-wide: HPV-specific T cells were functionally defined from only a couple of HPV16-positive patients.

Samples were taken several times over chemoradiotherapy. A word on this clone: Antigen: not known.

Assay used: immunoSEQ multiplex PCR; TCRdb lists only in-frame clones, some missing. Of about 67,000 clones in the sample, 85% to 90% were seen once. Germline-derived CDR1 and CDR2 are LGHNA and YNFKEQ. V shed 0 bases, J shed 4 bases, and the junction held 5 bases outside the gene matches. This CDR3 comprises 15 residues. This TCR was recovered from a human donor with HPV-associated anogenital cancer. The material sequenced was blood, taken from a patient who underwent chemoradiotherapy. The gene calls are TRBV4-2 and TRBJ2-5; 7 nucleotides match TRBD1. Written as DNA, the CDR3 is TGTGCCAGCAGCCAAGATCCAGGACAGGCAGAGACCCAGTACTTC. This sequence encodes CASSQDPGQAETQYF.